The 20 T cell receptor beta chains listed next were all sequenced from one sample in a study of blood T cell repertoires in COVID-19 (dated by TCRdb to between 2020 and 2021). Library generation was performed with the immunoSEQ multiplex PCR assay. TCRdb mirrors the immuneACCESS table, restricted to in-frame sequences. Some clones are absent from its copies; in checked studies, under half trace to an unresolved V gene, and the reason for the others is unknown. This sample holds over 200,000 clones; about 91% were observed only once. 2.5% of the sample is held by the ten biggest clonotypes. The sequenced material came from PBMCs or T cells enriched from blood (not recorded which). The receptors here all came from a woman between 40 and 55 years old with acute COVID-19.

V usage is TRBV28 and J usage is TRBJ1-3; D is ambiguous. CDR1 and CDR2 (germline): MDHEN, SYDVKM. The CDR3 has 14 amino acids. V lost 6 bases to trimming and J lost 2 bases, with 11 bases between them. The CDR3 here is CASSSPTPGNTIYF. In DNA form, the CDR3 reads TGTGCCAGCAGCTCCCCCACTCCTGGAAACACCATATATTTT.

The rearrangement uses TRBV20-1 and TRBJ2-1; D might be TRBD2 (6 bases). CDR1 DFQATT and CDR2 SNEGSKA come from the germline V gene (reference sequence). Trimming took 3 bases from V and 3 from J, leaving 9 bases between them. The CDR3 runs to 13 residues. In DNA, the CDR3 is TGCAGTGCTAGTTGGGGACTCTACAATGAGCAGTTCTTC. This sequence encodes CSASWGLYNEQFF.

The chain has TRBV11-2 and TRBJ1-1; no clear D. The CDR3 contains 14 residues. Germline V gives CDR1 SGHAT, CDR2 FQNNGV. V lost 5 bases and J lost 1, with 11 bases in between. The CDR3, as DNA: TGTGCCAGCAGCCCAACCGGAGGGAACACTGAAGCTTTCTTT. Protein: CASSPTGGNTEAFF. Complete variable domain (other parts from reference TRBV11-2 and TRBJ1-1): EAGVAQSPRYKIIEKRQSVAFWCNPISGHATLYWYQQILGQGPKLLIQFQNNGVVDDSQLPKDRFSAERLKGVDSTLKIQPAKLEDSAVYLCASSPTGGNTEAFFGQGTRLTVV.

This clone was detected only once. V and J are TRBV9 and TRBJ2-1; perhaps TRBD1 as D (5 bases). From germline, CDR1 is SGDLS and CDR2 YYNGEE. V was trimmed by 4 bases and J by 12 bases, leaving 17 bases between them. The CDR3 sequence is 13 residues long. In DNA form, the CDR3 reads TGTGCCAGCAGCCCCCAGACAGCCCTTGGGCAGTTCTTC. This translates into CASSPQTALGQFF.

This rearrangement joins TRBV5-1 to TRBJ2-7; TRBD2 agrees at 14 bases. V trimming: 5 bases; J trimming: 3 bases; junction bases outside the gene matches: 4. This CDR3 is 15 amino acids long. Germline lookup yields CDR1 SGHRS and CDR2 YFSETQ. CDR3 region: CASRKGTSGGYEQYV. The CDR3 DNA reads TGCGCCAGCAGGAAGGGGACTAGCGGGGGCTACGAGCAGTACGTC.

The chain has TRBV30 and TRBJ1-5; D uncertain. The CDR3 has 14 amino acids. Trimming removed 1 base at V and 2 bases at J, with 9 bases between. Per germline, CDR1 GTSNPN and CDR2 SVGIG (reference sequence). The CDR3 DNA follows: TGTGCCTGGAGTGCGCTCGAGGGCAATCAGCCCCAGCATTTT. Amino acid sequence: CAWSALEGNQPQHF.

The sample holds one count of this clone. The rearrangement links TRBV7-9 to TRBJ2-3; TRBD1 might be the D (6 bases). This CDR3 is 16 amino acids long. Germline V gene sequence: CDR1 SEHNR, CDR2 FQNEAQ (reference sequence). V was cut by 1 base and J by 1 base, with 12 bases left in between. This CDR3 is CASSLGKAGGTDTQYF. Here the CDR3 DNA reads TGTGCCAGCAGCTTAGGAAAGGCAGGGGGCACAGATACGCAGTATTTT.

CDR3 in DNA: TGTGCCAGCAGACTGACAGTTCTGAGCTCCTACAATGAGCAGTTCTTC. Translated, it gives CASRLTVLSSYNEQFF. The chain carries TRBV27 and TRBJ2-1; possible D gene TRBD1, 5 bases. The CDR3 has 16 amino acids. Between the trimmed V and J ends, which lost 6 bases and 0 bases, there was a span of 15 bases. The germline V gene has CDR1 MNHEY and CDR2 SMNVEV (reference sequence).

This clone was found once. The V and J genes are TRBV5-1 and TRBJ2-5; 8 nucleotides match TRBD2. Germline V gene lookup returns CDR1 SGHRS and CDR2 YFSETQ. This CDR3 is 16 amino acids long. Losses at the gene ends were 0 bases for V and 4 bases for J; bases not matched to a gene: 8. CDR3 amino acids: CASSLVGLAGLETQYF. CDR3 DNA sequence: TGCGCCAGCAGCTTGGTGGGGCTAGCGGGTCTAGAGACCCAGTACTTC.

The V gene is TRBV5-1, the J gene TRBJ2-2, with 11 positions matching TRBD2. V gave up 4 bases and J gave up 1 base; unmatched junction bases: 6. The CDR3 runs 17 residues. Germline values: CDR1 SGHRS, CDR2 YFSETQ. The CDR3 sequence: CASSPVSGRVNTGELFF. CDR3 DNA: TGCGCCAGCAGCCCAGTTAGCGGGAGGGTGAACACCGGGGAGCTGTTTTTT.

This clone was observed once. The gene calls are TRBV6-2 or TRBV6-3 and TRBJ2-7; 11 nucleotides align to TRBD2. The CDR3 extends over 16 amino acids. After removal of 6 bases from V and 6 bases from J, the junction contained 13 bases not matched to a gene. Germline loops: CDR1 MNHEY, CDR2 SVGEGT. The DNA for the CDR3 is TGTGCCAGCAGCTCCATGAAACTAGCGGGAGAAGGCGAGCAGTACGTC. Its translation is CASSSMKLAGEGEQYV.

The genes are TRBV19 and TRBJ1-4, with no clear D. V lost 7 bases and J lost 0, with 12 bases in between. The CDR3 has 15 residues. Germline lookup yields CDR1 LNHDA and CDR2 SQIVND (reference sequence). DNA for the CDR3: TGTGCCAGTAAACGGGAGCTTGCAACTAATGAAAAACTGTTTTTT. It codes for CASKRELATNEKLFF.

The chain combines TRBV23-1 with TRBJ2-1; D uncertain. TRBV23-1 is an ORF; its function is uncertain. This CDR3 region has 12 residues. Trimming took off 6 bases at V and 5 bases at J, with 8 bases between the two ends. DNA for the CDR3: TGCGCCAGCAGCCACGCGGACAATGAGCAGTTCTTC. This codes for CASSHADNEQFF.

This chain links TRBV19 with TRBJ2-3; possibly TRBD1 for D (5 bases). V gave up 4 bases and J gave up 3 bases, with 17 bases separating them. This CDR3 spans 16 amino acids. Germline CDR1 is LNHDA and CDR2 is SQIVND (reference sequence). CDR3 residues: CASSTSTARWTDTQYF. CDR3 coding DNA: TGTGCCAGTAGTACCTCGACAGCTCGGTGGACAGATACGCAGTATTTT.

The chain links TRBV5-1 to TRBJ2-1; D is unclear. V was clipped by 3 bases and J by 9 bases, with 13 bases between them. CDR1 is SGHRS and CDR2 is YFSETQ in the germline V gene. The CDR3 consists of 13 residues. The CDR3 DNA reads as TGCGCCAGCAGCTGGGCTGACGAAGGTGAGCAGTTCTTC. It codes for CASSWADEGEQFF.

CDR3 protein: CASSQVGQTYEQYF. CDR3 bases: TGTGCCAGCAGCCAAGTCGGACAGACCTACGAGCAGTACTTC. The chain carries TRBV3-1 (or the pseudogene TRBV3-2) and TRBJ2-7, with D possibly TRBD1 on 6 matching bases. The CDR3 contains 14 residues. V was pared by 1 base and J by 2 bases, with 9 bases between. From germline, CDR1 is LGHDT and CDR2 YNNKEL (reference sequence).

The rearrangement uses TRBV5-4 and TRBJ2-1; 10 nucleotides agree with TRBD2. Unmatched junction bases numbered 7, after V lost 3 bases and J lost 7 bases. Germline CDR1 SGHNT, CDR2 YYREEE (reference sequence). The CDR3 consists of 15 residues. Here the CDR3 DNA reads TGTGCCAGCAGCTCCGCCCCTAGCGGGGGAAATGAGCAGTTCTTC. It is translated as CASSSAPSGGNEQFF. The full variable domain, with the rest looked up from reference TRBV5-4 and TRBJ2-1, is ETGVTQSPTHLIKTRGQQVTLRCSSQSGHNTVSWYQQALGQGPQFIFQYYREEENGRGNFPPRFSGLQFPNYSSELNVNALELDDSALYLCASSSAPSGGNEQFFGPGTRLTVL.

The J gene is TRBJ1-2, the V gene TRBV19; 10 bases map to TRBD1. Germline V gives CDR1 LNHDA, CDR2 SQIVND (reference sequence). The CDR3 has 14 residues. Trimming took 6 bases from V and 6 from J; bases not matched to a gene: 7. The CDR3 sequence: CASRGRDRGHGYTF. For the CDR3, the DNA is TGTGCCAGTAGGGGCCGGGACAGGGGTCATGGCTACACCTTC.

The chain is built from TRBV18 and TRBJ1-2; 9 positions agree with TRBD1. CDR1 and CDR2 (germline): KGHSH, LQKENI. The CDR3 is made up of 16 amino acids. Trimming cost V 4 bases and J 7 bases; bases outside gene matches: 13. The CDR3 is CASSQGQGTTEGGYTF. The CDR3 DNA follows: TGTGCCAGCTCACAGGGACAGGGAACGACAGAAGGTGGCTACACCTTC.

The CDR3 is CASSRGSYTF. CDR3 coding DNA: TGTGCCAGCAGTAGGGGTTCCTACACCTTC. V and J are TRBV6-2 or TRBV6-3 and TRBJ1-2, with D perhaps matching TRBD1 (5 bases). Between the trimmed V and J ends, which lost 5 bases and 10 bases, there was a span of 8 bases. This CDR3 comprises 10 residues. Germline-derived CDR1 and CDR2 are MNHEY and SVGEGT.